These T cell receptor beta chains were read from a single sample in a study of blood T cell repertoires in COVID-19. TCRdb keeps only in-frame clones here, not all; method: immunoSEQ multiplex PCR. Of around 90,000 clones in the sample, roughly 92% were seen once. What was sequenced was peripheral blood. Receptors were obtained from a woman in her fifties or sixties with active COVID-19. The CDR3 runs from the conserved cysteine through the conserved F or W. The D gene is left open where the match is weak. The size entry is marked missing in some rows and otherwise reads once, few, many or a size class.

size: NA
J: TRBJ2-7
D: NA
length: 13
V: TRBV19
CDR3: CASSIRGLGEQYF
DNA: TGTGCCAGTAGTATAAGAGGCCTAGGAGAGCAGTACTTC

size: once
J: TRBJ1-5
D: NA
length: 15
V: TRBV19
CDR3: CASSVRGAANQPQHF
DNA: TGTGCCAGTAGTGTCAGGGGAGCGGCCAATCAGCCCCAGCATTTT

size: few
J: TRBJ1-3
D: TRBD1
length: 18
V: TRBV28
CDR3: CASSLLGTVRHSGNTIYF
DNA: TGTGCCAGCAGTTTATTGGGGACAGTTCGTCACTCTGGAAACACCATATATTTT

size: NA
J: TRBJ2-7
D: NA
length: 14
V: TRBV7-2
CDR3: CASTRDSSSYEQYF
DNA: TGTGCCAGCACCCGGGACTCGAGCTCCTACGAGCAGTACTTC

size: NA
J: TRBJ1-6
D: TRBD1
length: 15
V: TRBV5-8
CDR3: CASSRGQGANSPLHF
DNA: TGTGCCAGCAGTCGGGGACAGGGGGCTAATTCACCCCTCCACTTT

size: NA
J: TRBJ1-1
D: NA
length: 14
V: TRBV10-3
CDR3: CAISPTGRNTEAFF
DNA: TGTGCCATCAGCCCTACAGGGAGGAACACTGAAGCTTTCTTT

size: NA
J: TRBJ2-5
D: NA
length: 13
V: TRBV12-5
CDR3: CASGSVPGETQYF
DNA: TGTGCTAGTGGTTCAGTCCCGGGAGAGACCCAGTACTTC

size: NA
J: TRBJ1-2
D: TRBD1
length: 14
V: TRBV5-1
CDR3: CASSVGTGGEGYTF
DNA: TGCGCCAGCAGCGTGGGGACAGGGGGCGAGGGCTACACCTTC

size: NA
J: TRBJ2-7
D: TRBD1
length: 16
V: TRBV28
CDR3: CASSAPPGQDSYEQYF
DNA: TGTGCCAGCAGTGCACCTCCGGGACAGGACTCCTACGAGCAGTACTTC

size: once
J: TRBJ2-3
D: TRBD2
length: 16
V: TRBV14
CDR3: CVSSPVAGAGTDTQYF
DNA: TGTGTCAGCAGCCCCGTAGCGGGGGCCGGCACAGATACGCAGTATTTT

size: NA
J: TRBJ2-2
D: TRBD2
length: 17
V: TRBV9
CDR3: CASSETSGRPNTGELFF
DNA: TGTGCCAGCAGCGAAACTAGCGGGAGGCCGAACACCGGGGAGCTGTTTTTT

size: NA
J: TRBJ1-6
D: TRBD1
length: 13
V: TRBV6-2/TRBV6-3
CDR3: CASSYKDREPLHF
DNA: TGTGCCAGCAGTTACAAGGACAGGGAGCCCCTCCACTTT

size: once
J: TRBJ1-6
D: NA
length: 15
V: TRBV14
CDR3: CASSQPGFNNSPLHF
DNA: TGTGCCAGCAGCCAACCCGGGTTCAATAATTCACCCCTCCACTTT

size: NA
J: TRBJ2-4
D: NA
length: 14
V: TRBV27
CDR3: CASIGAGAKNIQYF
DNA: TGTGCCAGCATCGGGGCGGGGGCCAAAAACATTCAGTACTTC

size: NA
J: TRBJ1-1
D: TRBD1
length: 16
V: TRBV5-1
CDR3: CASSLTGGARGTEAFF
DNA: TGCGCCAGCAGCTTGACAGGGGGGGCGCGGGGCACTGAAGCTTTCTTT

size: NA
J: TRBJ1-5
D: NA
length: 13
V: TRBV5-5
CDR3: CASSFSGNQPQHF
DNA: TGTGCCAGCAGCTTTTCGGGGAATCAGCCCCAGCATTTT

size: NA
J: TRBJ2-1
D: TRBD2
length: 14
V: TRBV4-2
CDR3: CASRPGTNPNEQFF
DNA: TGTGCCAGCAGACCCGGGACTAATCCGAATGAGCAGTTCTTC

size: NA
J: TRBJ1-5
D: TRBD1
length: 12
V: TRBV19
CDR3: CASRDRDQPQHF
DNA: TGTGCCAGCCGAGACAGGGATCAGCCCCAGCATTTT

size: NA
J: TRBJ1-5
D: TRBD1
length: 16
V: TRBV6-7
CDR3: CASSYSRRQGLQPQHF
DNA: TGTGCCAGCAGTTACTCGAGGAGACAGGGGCTTCAGCCCCAGCATTTT

size: NA
J: TRBJ2-2
D: NA
length: 14
V: TRBV11-2
CDR3: CASKDSFGTGELFF
DNA: TGTGCCAGCAAAGACTCCTTTGGGACCGGGGAGCTGTTTTTT

size: NA
J: TRBJ2-1
D: TRBD1
length: 18
V: TRBV5-5
CDR3: CASSLSLGRTGHANEQFF
DNA: TGTGCCAGCAGCTTGTCTTTGGGAAGGACAGGGCACGCCAATGAGCAGTTCTTC

size: NA
J: TRBJ1-1
D: NA
length: 16
V: TRBV9
CDR3: CASSVAPVKGDTEAFF
DNA: TGTGCCAGCAGCGTAGCTCCGGTTAAGGGGGACACTGAAGCTTTCTTT

size: once
J: TRBJ1-5
D: TRBD1
length: 15
V: TRBV10-3
CDR3: CAISEDRGNYQPQHF
DNA: TGTGCCATCAGTGAAGACAGGGGGAATTATCAGCCCCAGCATTTT

size: NA
J: TRBJ2-7
D: TRBD2
length: 15
V: TRBV29-1
CDR3: CSVTLEAGGPYEQYF
DNA: TGCAGCGTTACCCTAGAGGCGGGAGGACCCTACGAGCAGTACTTC

size: NA
J: TRBJ2-1
D: TRBD2
length: 15
V: TRBV15
CDR3: CATSGLAGGGGEQFF
DNA: TGTGCCACTTCGGGACTAGCGGGAGGAGGAGGTGAGCAGTTCTTC

size: NA
J: TRBJ1-4
D: NA
length: 13
V: TRBV6-5
CDR3: CARGRELSEKLFF
DNA: TGTGCCAGGGGGAGGGAATTGTCTGAAAAACTGTTTTTT

size: NA
J: TRBJ2-2
D: NA
length: 13
V: TRBV30
CDR3: CAWTSGGAGELFF
DNA: TGTGCCTGGACATCGGGGGGCGCCGGGGAGCTGTTTTTT

size: once
J: TRBJ2-6
D: NA
length: 16
V: TRBV29-1
CDR3: CSVFYTGTSGANVLTF
DNA: TGCAGCGTTTTTTATACAGGAACCTCTGGGGCCAACGTCCTGACTTTC

size: NA
J: TRBJ2-4
D: NA
length: 14
V: TRBV19
CDR3: CASSISPLGNIQYF
DNA: TGTGCCAGTAGTATAAGCCCGCTAGGAAACATTCAGTACTTC

size: NA
J: TRBJ2-5
D: TRBD1
length: 15
V: TRBV24-1
CDR3: CATSDQDRGDETQYF
DNA: TGTGCCACCAGTGATCAGGACAGGGGAGACGAGACCCAGTACTTC

size: NA
J: TRBJ2-7
D: NA
length: 12
V: TRBV12-3/TRBV12-4
CDR3: CASSLQAYEQYF
DNA: TGTGCCAGCAGTCTTCAGGCCTACGAGCAGTACTTC

size: NA
J: TRBJ2-2
D: NA
length: 15
V: TRBV19
CDR3: CASSIVSGFTGELFF
DNA: TGTGCCAGTAGTATAGTAAGCGGATTCACCGGGGAGCTGTTTTTT

size: NA
J: TRBJ2-2
D: NA
length: 13
V: TRBV6-6
CDR3: CASSYSSAGELFF
DNA: TGTGCCAGCAGTTACTCGAGCGCCGGGGAGCTGTTTTTT

size: NA
J: TRBJ2-7
D: NA
length: 15
V: TRBV7-2
CDR3: CASSPWGVSSYEQYF
DNA: TGTGCCAGCAGCCCCTGGGGGGTGAGCTCCTACGAGCAGTACTTC

size: NA
J: TRBJ2-3
D: TRBD2
length: 14
V: TRBV2
CDR3: CASRWLAGGDTQYF
DNA: TGTGCCAGCAGATGGCTAGCGGGGGGCGATACGCAGTATTTT

size: NA
J: TRBJ1-5
D: TRBD1
length: 17
V: TRBV19
CDR3: CASRPTGGLLMNQPQHF
DNA: TGTGCCAGTAGACCAACAGGGGGCCTGTTAATGAATCAGCCCCAGCATTTT

size: NA
J: TRBJ1-5
D: NA
length: 15
V: TRBV6-5
CDR3: CASRQGTTSNQPQHF
DNA: TGTGCCAGCCGACAAGGGACAACCAGCAATCAGCCCCAGCATTTT

size: NA
J: TRBJ1-2
D: TRBD1
length: 14
V: TRBV24-1
CDR3: CATSENTGVTGYTF
DNA: TGTGCCACCAGTGAAAATACAGGGGTAACGGGCTACACCTTC

size: once
J: TRBJ2-1
D: TRBD1
length: 20
V: TRBV24-1
CDR3: CATSDFKPGVTQGAFNEQFF
DNA: TGTGCCACCAGTGATTTCAAACCGGGGGTAACACAGGGGGCGTTTAATGAGCAGTTCTTC

size: NA
J: TRBJ2-7
D: NA
length: 13
V: TRBV4-3
CDR3: CASSQEGAGEQYF
DNA: TGCGCCAGCAGCCAGGAGGGGGCCGGCGAGCAGTACTTC

size: NA
J: TRBJ1-3
D: NA
length: 16
V: TRBV9
CDR3: CASSAPGNGYGNTIYF
DNA: TGTGCCAGCAGCGCCCCAGGGAACGGTTACGGAAACACCATATATTTT

size: NA
J: TRBJ2-2
D: NA
length: 12
V: TRBV5-1
CDR3: CASTWNTGELFF
DNA: TGCGCCAGCACGTGGAACACCGGGGAGCTGTTTTTT

size: NA
J: TRBJ2-7
D: TRBD1
length: 13
V: TRBV13
CDR3: CASSFPGGREQYF
DNA: TGTGCCAGCAGCTTCCCAGGGGGCCGCGAGCAGTACTTC

size: NA
J: TRBJ2-5
D: TRBD1
length: 15
V: TRBV7-3
CDR3: CASSLTGGAGETQYF
DNA: TGTGCCAGCAGCTTAACAGGGGGCGCTGGGGAGACCCAGTACTTC

size: NA
J: TRBJ1-2
D: TRBD1
length: 14
V: TRBV5-4
CDR3: CAYTKGQGAGGYTF
DNA: TGTGCCTACACAAAGGGACAGGGGGCTGGGGGCTACACCTTC